Here is one TCR beta chain with its context. TCRdb keeps only in-frame clones here, not all; method: immunoSEQ multiplex PCR. The sample yields over 200,000 clones, 88% seen once. This entry belongs to a study of blood T cell repertoires in COVID-19. Whole-study context: Acute and convalescent COVID-19 specimens originated in the United States, Italy and Spain. Nucleic acid was either cDNA or gDNA, and it came from T cells, B-cell-depleted T cells, or PBMCs.

The sequencing sample was made of peripheral blood. The sequence was obtained from a woman aged 55-69 years with acute or convalescent COVID-19.

The CDR3 sequence is CASSFGGRAIDTQYF. The CDR3 DNA reads as TGCGCCAGCAGCTTCGGCGGGAGGGCCATAGATACGCAGTATTTT. The V and J genes are TRBV5-1 and TRBJ2-3; TRBD2 aligns across 9 bases. There are 15 residues in the CDR3. CDR1 is SGHRS and CDR2 is YFSETQ in the germline V gene. The junction had 6 bases not matched to a gene; V was cut back by 2 bases and J by 5 bases.